This note documents a single T cell receptor (beta chain) sequence. This sample is part of a study of Ad26.COV2.S vaccination and SARS-CoV-2 variants. Looking at the study overall: Intramuscular Ad26.COV2.S doses were given once or twice, 56 days apart.

Treatment of the sample: around 19 received Ad26.COV2.S at low or high dose, single or two shots; about 5 received placebo; per-sample allocation not given. Specimens were obtained on day 63 following the first vaccine or placebo injection. Produced via immunoSEQ multiplex PCR; TCRdb's table is partial and in-frame only. The table lists nearly 400,000 clones, about nine tenths of them singletons, with 1.9% in the top ten. This CDR3 is 14 amino acids long. From germline, CDR1 is MNHEY and CDR2 SMNVEV (reference sequence). V lost 3 bases to trimming and J lost 8 bases, with 16 bases between them. V is TRBV27 and J is TRBJ1-2, with D perhaps TRBD1 (6 bases). Sequenced material: peripheral blood, taken in a trial of Ad26.COV2.S vaccine versus placebo. This clonotype originated in a person between 18 and 65 years old who received the Ad26.COV2.S COVID-19 vaccine or a placebo. CDR3 sequence: CASSLYYRVEGYTF. CDR3 coding DNA: TGTGCCAGCAGTTTGTATTACAGGGTCGAGGGCTACACCTTC.